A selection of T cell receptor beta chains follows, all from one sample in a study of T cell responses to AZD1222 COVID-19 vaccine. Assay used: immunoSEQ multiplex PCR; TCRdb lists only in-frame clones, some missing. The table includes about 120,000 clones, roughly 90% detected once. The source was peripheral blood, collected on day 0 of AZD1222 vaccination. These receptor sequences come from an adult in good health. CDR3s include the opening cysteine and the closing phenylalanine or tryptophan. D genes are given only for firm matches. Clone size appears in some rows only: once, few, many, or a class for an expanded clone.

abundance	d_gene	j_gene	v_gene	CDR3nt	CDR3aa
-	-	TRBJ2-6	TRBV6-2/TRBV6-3	TGTGCCAGCAGTTACTTAGCTGGGGCCAACGTCCTGACTTTC	CASSYLAGANVLTF
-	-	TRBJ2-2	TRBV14	TGTGCCAGCAGCCAGAGCCGCACCGGGGAGCTGTTTTTT	CASSQSRTGELFF
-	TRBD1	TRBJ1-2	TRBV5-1	TGCGCCAGCAGCTTGGGGGACAGGGGGCCTGAAGGCTACACCTTC	CASSLGDRGPEGYTF
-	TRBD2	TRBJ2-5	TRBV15	TGTGCCACCAGCAGAGTCTCCGGACTAGGACAAGAGACCCAGTACTTC	CATSRVSGLGQETQYF
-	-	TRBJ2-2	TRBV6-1	TGTGCCAGCAGTGAAAGGGGAACCAGTACCGGGGAGCTGTTTTTT	CASSERGTSTGELFF
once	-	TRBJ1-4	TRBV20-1	TGCAGTGCTAGATTAGGGGAAAAACTGTTTTTT	CSARLGEKLFF
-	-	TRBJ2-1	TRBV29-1	TGCAGCGTTTCGAGCTACAATGAGCAGTTCTTC	CSVSSYNEQFF
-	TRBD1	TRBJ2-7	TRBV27	TGTGCCAGCAGTCCTCTGGACAGGGGGCTGGGGGAGCAGTACTTC	CASSPLDRGLGEQYF
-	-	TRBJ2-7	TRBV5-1	TGCGCCAGCAGCATAACTTCCGGGACTCCAACCTACGAGCAGTACTTC	CASSITSGTPTYEQYF
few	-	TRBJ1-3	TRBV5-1	TGCGCCAGCAGCCGGGACGGGGAGTCTGGAAACACCATATATTTT	CASSRDGESGNTIYF
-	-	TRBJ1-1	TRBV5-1	TGCGCCAGCAGCTTGCCCGGGGGCAACACTGAAGCTTTCTTT	CASSLPGGNTEAFF
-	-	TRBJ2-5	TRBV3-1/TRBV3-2	TGTGCCAGCAGCCGATGGGAGGGGGGGGAGACCCAGTACTTC	CASSRWEGGETQYF
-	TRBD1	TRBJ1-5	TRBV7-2	TGTGCCAGCAGTCCCGGGACAGGGGCTCAGCCCCAGCATTTT	CASSPGTGAQPQHF
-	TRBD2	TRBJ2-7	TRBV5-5	TGTGCCAGCAGCTTGGCCGGGACTAGCGGAGCCTCCTACGAGCAGTACTTC	CASSLAGTSGASYEQYF
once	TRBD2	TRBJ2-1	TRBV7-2	TGTGCCAGCAGCCTTAGCGGGGGGGAATGGGATGAGCAGTTCTTC	CASSLSGGEWDEQFF
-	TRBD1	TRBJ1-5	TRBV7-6	TGTGCCAGCAGCTTAGGGACAGGGGAGGATCAGCCCCAGCATTTT	CASSLGTGEDQPQHF
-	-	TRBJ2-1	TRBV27	TGTGCCAGCAGTTTCCCCTACAATGAGCAGTTCTTC	CASSFPYNEQFF
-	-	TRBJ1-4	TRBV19	TGTGCCAGTAGTTTGACAGCAACTAATGAAAAACTGTTTTTT	CASSLTATNEKLFF
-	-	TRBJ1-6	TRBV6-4	TGTGCCAGCAGTGACAGGGGCTCACCCCTCCACTTT	CASSDRGSPLHF
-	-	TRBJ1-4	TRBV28	TGTGCCAGCAACAAAGGGGGGCAGGATGAAAAACTGTTTTTT	CASNKGGQDEKLFF
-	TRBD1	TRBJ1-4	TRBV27	TGTGCCAGCAGTTCTCTCCTAGACAGGGGGCTAACTAATGAAAAACTGTTTTTT	CASSSLLDRGLTNEKLFF
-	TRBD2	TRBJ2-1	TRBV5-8	TGTGCCAGCAGCGCGGGACTAGGGTACAATGAGCAGTTCTTC	CASSAGLGYNEQFF
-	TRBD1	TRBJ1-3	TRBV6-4	TGTGCCAGCAGTGATTTTTGGACAGGGAGCTCTGGAAACACCATATATTTT	CASSDFWTGSSGNTIYF
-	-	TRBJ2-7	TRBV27	TGTGCCAGCATCGGGAGCTCCTACGAGCAGTACTTC	CASIGSSYEQYF
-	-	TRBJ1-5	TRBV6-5	TGTGCCAGCTCTAGCCGGGGGAAGGGGCAGCCCCAGCATTTT	CASSSRGKGQPQHF
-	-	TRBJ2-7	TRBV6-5	TGTGCCAGCAGTTCAGGGACTTCTAACTCCTACGAGCAGTACTTC	CASSSGTSNSYEQYF
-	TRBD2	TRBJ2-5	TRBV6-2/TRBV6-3	TGTGCCAGCAGTTACACCCGGGGAGGGAGGGAGACCCAGTACTTC	CASSYTRGGRETQYF
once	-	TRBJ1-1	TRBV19	TGTGCCAGTAGTATATCCCAATTTACAGGGAGGAACACTGAAGCTTTCTTT	CASSISQFTGRNTEAFF
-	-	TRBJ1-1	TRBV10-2	TGCGCCAGCAGTGAGGGGGCGGGGAACACTGAAGCTTTCTTT	CASSEGAGNTEAFF
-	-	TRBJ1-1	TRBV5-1	TGCGCCAGCAGCATTTCAGGCCTCGGGACTGAAGCTTTCTTT	CASSISGLGTEAFF
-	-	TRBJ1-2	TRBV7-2	TGTGCCACCAGACTCGCCAGGATCTATGGCTACACCTTC	CATRLARIYGYTF
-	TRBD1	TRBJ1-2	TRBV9	TGTGCCAGCAGCGTAGACCGGACAGGGGAAAACTATGGCTACACCTTC	CASSVDRTGENYGYTF
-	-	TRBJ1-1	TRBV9	TGTGCCAGCAGCGTAGTCTCCCTTAAGGGGACGAACACTGAAGCTTTCTTT	CASSVVSLKGTNTEAFF
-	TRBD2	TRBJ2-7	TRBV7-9	TGTGCCAGCAGCTTCAGTGGCGGGAGGGCCTTGAAGGAGCAGTACTTC	CASSFSGGRALKEQYF
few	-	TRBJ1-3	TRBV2	TGTGCCAGCAGTGAGAGGCGGGGCTCAGGAAACACCATATATTTT	CASSERRGSGNTIYF
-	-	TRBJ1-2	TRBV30	TGTGCCTGGACCCCAGGAGGCTATGGCTACACCTTC	CAWTPGGYGYTF
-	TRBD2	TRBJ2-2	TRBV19	TGTGCCAGTATAAGCGGGAGGCTTGCCGGGGAGCTGTTTTTT	CASISGRLAGELFF
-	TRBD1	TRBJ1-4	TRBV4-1	TGCGCCAGCAGCCCGGGACAGGGGGCTCTATTGAATGAAAAACTGTTTTTT	CASSPGQGALLNEKLFF